The T cell receptor (beta chain) under discussion was sequenced for a study of blood T cell repertoires in COVID-19. Study-wide context: Acute-phase and convalescent COVID-19 samples originated in the United States, Italy and Spain. T cells, B-cell-depleted T cells, or PBMCs supplied cDNA or gDNA.

Original handling: Amplification with reference gene primers provided the estimates of nucleated cell counts. The data were produced by immunoSEQ multiplex PCR, yet TCRdb's version contains in-frame clones alone and is incomplete. V and J calls and clone size follow that table, whereas D and trimming were derived from the DNA. The repertoire holds 150,000 to 200,000 clones, with about 85% as singletons. The CDR3 has 13 amino acids. CDR1 and CDR2 from the germline V gene are SGDLS and YYNGEE. V was pared by 2 bases and J by 0 bases, with 4 bases between. The genes are TRBV9 and TRBJ2-3; no firm D call. Sequencing was done on a sample of peripheral blood. The source of this sequence is a woman older than 75 with acute or convalescent COVID-19. The CDR3 spells CASSVSSTDTQYF. The CDR3 DNA reads TGTGCCAGCAGCGTTTCTAGCACAGATACGCAGTATTTT.